These 28 T cell receptor beta chains were all obtained from the same sample, sequenced in a study of blood T cell repertoires in COVID-19. TCRdb's copy holds only in-frame clones and misses some; the assay was immunoSEQ multiplex PCR. Found here are around 220,000 clones, around 84% of them singletons; the top ten hold 3.5% to 5%. The specimen was peripheral blood. These receptors all stem from a man aged 45-65 years with acute or convalescent COVID-19.

This clone was found a few times. V usage is TRBV6-1 and J usage is TRBJ1-6; possibly TRBD1 for D (6 bases). Deletions cut 0 bases from V and 9 bases from J, with 18 bases between. From germline, CDR1 is MNHNS and CDR2 SASEGT. The CDR3 has 17 amino acids. The CDR3 DNA follows: TGTGCCAGCAGTGAAGCTACAACAGGGCTTCGCGGTTCACCCCTCCACTTT. Its translation is CASSEATTGLRGSPLHF.

Turning to this clone: A read error may produce the germline difference seen at one junction end. In DNA form, the CDR3 reads TGTGCCAGCAGTACTAGCGGGGGGCCGGGACACTTC. It codes for CASSTSGGPGHF. The V gene is TRBV2, the J gene TRBJ2-7; 12 bases agree with TRBD2. The germline V gene encodes CDR1 SNHLY and CDR2 FYNNEI. This CDR3 spans 12 amino acids.

The CDR3 loop is CASSFTVRGSPLHF. The CDR3 DNA follows: TGCGCCAGCAGCTTTACCGTCAGGGGCTCACCCCTCCACTTT. The chain employs TRBV5-1 and TRBJ1-6; D may be TRBD1 (6 bases). This CDR3 has 14 amino acids. The germline V gene has CDR1 SGHRS and CDR2 YFSETQ. The V and J ends lost 2 bases and 10 bases respectively, with 13 bases between them.

The genes are TRBV18 and TRBJ2-3, with 7 bases fitting TRBD2. Germline lookup yields CDR1 KGHSH and CDR2 LQKENI. The CDR3 length is 14 residues. The V and J ends lost 5 bases and 5 bases, in that order; junction bases with no gene match: 7. In DNA, the CDR3 is TGTGCCAGCTCAGCCGCGGGAGCGAGAGATACGCAGTATTTT. This sequence encodes CASSAAGARDTQYF.

The CDR3 nucleotides read TGCGCCAGCAGCCCTGGGACTAGCGGGGGGGCTTCGTTCTTC. Amino acid sequence: CASSPGTSGGASFF. This chain joins TRBV5-1 and TRBJ2-1; the match to TRBD2 covers 16 bases. The CDR3 is 14 amino acids. Germline loops: CDR1 SGHRS, CDR2 YFSETQ. V was pared by 4 bases and J by 15 bases, with 7 bases of the junction left unmatched.

The V gene is TRBV10-2, the J gene TRBJ2-3; D remains unclear. CDR1 is WSHSY, CDR2 SAAADI, per germline. The V and J ends lost 2 bases and 1 base respectively, with 7 bases between them. The CDR3 has 14 amino acids. The CDR3 region is CASSERVGTDTQYF. As DNA, the CDR3 is TGCGCCAGCAGTGAGCGGGTGGGCACAGATACGCAGTATTTT.

The V and J genes are TRBV4-1 and TRBJ1-3; D remains unclear. The germline V gene has CDR1 MGHRA and CDR2 YSYEKL. The germline V and J ends were trimmed by 4 bases and 1 base, with 17 bases remaining between them. The length of the CDR3 is 17 residues. CDR3 bases: TGCGCCAGCAGCCCCTCCTGGGCAGCGGCGTCTGGAAACACCATATATTTT. It codes for CASSPSWAAASGNTIYF.

V usage is TRBV14 and J usage is TRBJ1-2; D unresolved. The germline V gene encodes CDR1 SGHDN and CDR2 FVKESK. Trimming stripped 3 bases from V and 7 bases from J, with 9 bases between. This CDR3 has 12 residues. The CDR3, as DNA: TGTGCCAGCAGCCAGGCGCCGGGTGGCTACACCTTC. The encoded protein is CASSQAPGGYTF.

This chain connects TRBV7-8 to TRBJ1-2; the D is unclear. CDR1 is SGHVS and CDR2 is FQNEAQ in the germline V gene. The CDR3 is 12 residues long. V was shortened by 1 base and J by 8 bases, with 8 bases between the two germline ends. In DNA form, the CDR3 reads TGTGCCAGCAGCTTAGGAGGTCGAGGCTACACCTTC. This encodes CASSLGGRGYTF.

This clone was picked up a small number of times. This chain connects TRBV6-6 to TRBJ1-2; 7 bases fit TRBD1. This CDR3 spans 13 amino acids. V dropped 6 bases and J dropped 4; count of bases not matched to a gene: 5. Per germline, CDR1 MNHNY and CDR2 SVGAGI (reference sequence). This chain's CDR3 is CASSPGQLYGYTF. The DNA of the CDR3 is TGTGCCAGCAGCCCGGGACAGCTCTATGGCTACACCTTC.

The chain combines TRBV10-2 with TRBJ2-7; a possible D gene is TRBD2 (6 bases). V was cut by 6 bases and J by 6 bases, with 21 bases left in between. This CDR3 is built from 15 residues. The germline V gene encodes CDR1 WSHSY and CDR2 SAAADI. As DNA, the CDR3 is TGCGCCAGCAGGATGGTTAGCGGCCCGAGCGTCGAGCAGTACTTC. Protein: CASRMVSGPSVEQYF.

DNA of the CDR3: TGCGCCAGCAGCTTCGAGGGGGCGAATGAAGCTTTCTTT. It yields the protein CASSFEGANEAFF. The chain joins TRBV5-1 to TRBJ1-1; 7 nucleotides line up with TRBD1. Germline lookup yields CDR1 SGHRS and CDR2 YFSETQ. The CDR3 runs 13 residues. Unmatched junction bases numbered 5, after V lost 2 bases and J lost 7 bases.

The table lists this clone with a count of one. This rearrangement joins TRBV6-1 to TRBJ1-5, with a weak D call TRBD1 (6 bases). This CDR3 spans 15 amino acids. The V and J ends lost 1 base and 4 bases respectively, with 11 bases between them. Looked up from germline, CDR1 is MNHNS and CDR2 is SASEGT. In nucleotides, the CDR3 is TGTGCCAGCAGTGAAGGGGACATCATAAATCAGCCCCAGCATTTT. Translating it yields CASSEGDIINQPQHF.

V gene TRBV4-1 combines with J gene TRBJ1-2; possibly TRBD1 for D (5 bases). Trimming cost V 1 base and J 0 bases, with 9 bases left between them. Germline loops: CDR1 MGHRA, CDR2 YSYEKL. The CDR3 covers 15 residues. The CDR3 bases are TGCGCCAGCAGCCAAGGGGGGGTGCCTAACTATGGCTACACCTTC. As protein: CASSQGGVPNYGYTF.

This clone appeared a single time. J is TRBJ2-2 and V is TRBV11-2; TRBD1 aligns across 11 bases. Germline V gene sequence: CDR1 SGHAT, CDR2 FQNNGV. V lost 3 bases, J lost 2 bases, and 8 bases stayed unmatched. The CDR3 runs 18 residues. The CDR3 sequence is CASSLWDRGIINTGELFF. As DNA, the CDR3 is TGTGCCAGCAGCTTGTGGGACAGGGGGATAATTAACACCGGGGAGCTGTTTTTT.

The chain has TRBV6-5 and TRBJ2-7; perhaps TRBD2 as D (5 bases). This CDR3 has 13 amino acids. Trimming removed 8 bases at V and 0 bases at J, with 11 bases between. Germline CDR1 reads MNHEY; CDR2 reads SVGAGI. The CDR3 DNA is TGTGCCAGCGGAGGTCTGGCCTCCTACGAGCAGTACTTC. This sequence encodes CASGGLASYEQYF.

This clone was detected once. The chain has TRBV29-1 and TRBJ1-1; D possibly corresponds to TRBD1 (6 bases). The CDR3 length is 13 residues. Germline V gene lookup returns CDR1 SQVTM and CDR2 ANQGSEA. V was cut by 6 bases and J by 5 bases, with 16 bases left in between. CDR3 nucleotides: TGCAGCGTACAAACCAGGGGTACGACTGAAGCTTTCTTT. This gives the protein CSVQTRGTTEAFF.

This clone was seen a few times. The chain employs TRBV6-5 and TRBJ1-3; D gene unclear. The germline CDR1 and CDR2 sequences are MNHEY and SVGAGI. Between the trimmed V and J ends, which lost 8 bases and 0 bases, there was a span of 14 bases. The CDR3 contains 15 residues. The CDR3 spells CASGSGGYSGNTIYF. CDR3 DNA: TGTGCCAGCGGGTCCGGCGGATACTCTGGAAACACCATATATTTT.

The CDR3 nucleotides read TGTGCCAGCTCACCAGGGACAGGGCTTATGAACACTGAAGCTTTCTTT. This encodes CASSPGTGLMNTEAFF. The rearrangement joins TRBV18 to TRBJ1-1, with 9 bases lining up with TRBD1. Germline V CDR1 and CDR2: KGHSH, LQKENI. The CDR3 covers 16 residues. V dropped 2 bases and J dropped 0; count of bases not matched to a gene: 4.

This chain connects TRBV18 to TRBJ1-4, with a weak D call TRBD1 (6 bases). Germline CDR1 and CDR2: KGHSH and LQKENI. CDR3 length: 17 residues. The V gene lost 2 bases and the J gene lost 0 bases, with 13 bases spanning the gap. The DNA for the CDR3 is TGTGCCAGCTCACCAAGACAGGCCCTTGCAACTAATGAAAAACTGTTTTTT. Protein sequence: CASSPRQALATNEKLFF.

The chain has TRBV30 and TRBJ1-4; TRBD1 aligns across 7 bases. CDR1 and CDR2 from the germline V gene are GTSNPN and SVGIG (reference sequence). The CDR3 has 14 residues. Trimming removed 1 base from V and 8 bases from J; junction bases left unmatched: 7. CDR3 sequence reads: CAWSGDSTGEKLFF. CDR3 bases: TGTGCCTGGAGTGGGGACAGTACAGGGGAAAAACTGTTTTTT.

This chain connects TRBV6-5 to TRBJ1-2; 7 bases are shared with TRBD1. The CDR3 spans 14 residues. Germline CDR1 MNHEY, CDR2 SVGAGI. V was pared by 4 bases and J by 4 bases, with 6 bases of the junction left unmatched. The CDR3 here is CASSWDSNSYGYTF. CDR3 DNA sequence: TGTGCCAGCAGTTGGGACAGCAACTCCTATGGCTACACCTTC.

The chain uses TRBV5-6 and TRBJ2-1; D unresolved. The germline V gene has CDR1 SGHDT and CDR2 YYEEEE. Trimming took off 4 bases at V and 5 bases at J, with 4 bases between the two ends. CDR3 length: 11 residues. The CDR3 protein is CASSLHNEQFF. DNA for the CDR3: TGTGCCAGCAGCCTCCACAATGAGCAGTTCTTC.

The chain employs TRBV7-9 and TRBJ1-2; perhaps TRBD1 as D (6 bases). The CDR3 length is 13 residues. Trimming left V 1 base short and J 6 bases short, with 9 bases between. Germline-derived CDR1 and CDR2 are SEHNR and FQNEAQ (reference sequence). The CDR3 is CASSLDRVDGYTF. CDR3 nucleotides: TGTGCCAGCAGCTTAGACAGGGTTGATGGCTACACCTTC.

The CDR3 nucleotides read TGTGCCAGCAGCCCCTATTTTGGGGGCGAAGCTTTCTTT. Translated, it gives CASSPYFGGEAFF. V usage is TRBV5-6 and J usage is TRBJ1-1; maybe TRBD1 (6 bases). From germline, CDR1 is SGHDT and CDR2 YYEEEE. The V end lost 4 bases, the J end lost 8 bases, and 15 bases lay between the germline ends. This CDR3 is built from 13 residues.

V and J are TRBV5-1 and TRBJ2-6; TRBD1 might be the D (6 bases). V lost 0 bases and J 0 bases, leaving 10 bases between the germline ends. Looked up from germline, CDR1 is SGHRS and CDR2 is YFSETQ. CDR3 size: 17 residues. In DNA, the CDR3 is TGCGCCAGCAGCTTGGGGACAGCTAACTCTGGGGCCAACGTCCTGACTTTC. The encoded protein is CASSLGTANSGANVLTF.

The chain couples TRBV30 to TRBJ2-7; 9 bases fit TRBD1. Germline loops: CDR1 GTSNPN, CDR2 SVGIG (reference sequence). The V segment lost 3 bases and the J segment 1 base; nucleotides outside the gene matches: 7. The CDR3 runs to 15 residues. The CDR3 DNA reads TGTGCCTGGAGAATAGGGGGGACAGGGTCCTACGAGCAGTACTTC. It specifies CAWRIGGTGSYEQYF.

The J gene is TRBJ1-4, the V gene TRBV2; 7 bases line up with TRBD1. The V and J ends lost 6 bases and 4 bases, in that order; junction bases with no gene match: 8. Germline V gives CDR1 SNHLY, CDR2 FYNNEI. The CDR3 has 15 amino acids. CDR3 DNA: TGTGCCAGCAGGCTCCACGGGACAGATAATGAAAAACTGTTTTTT. It codes for CASRLHGTDNEKLFF.